This T cell receptor beta chain was captured by sequencing in a study of identical twins (dated by TCRdb to the mid-2010s). At the level of the whole study: To test whether fetal clonotypes persist, the study used deep sequencing on TCR alpha and beta repertoires from monozygotic twins, unrelated adults of various ages, and cord blood. To rule out contamination, the twin experiments were replicated at different times with different library preparation protocols.

Here V drops 2 bases and J drops 3 bases, and the junction holds 9 bases not matched to any gene. Measured from the cysteine to the phenylalanine, the CDR3 is 16 residues long. The read is trimmed to its CDR3 DNA, 48 bases read in frame from base 1. Based on the germline V gene, the CDR1 and CDR2 sequences are SGHVS and FQNEAQ. Broad study findings and their caveats: Zero-insertion analyses could be partly confounded by invariant T cells such as MAIT and iNKT, although diverse VJ usage argued against such confounding for most clonotypes. Abundant cord blood beta clonotypes carried fewer insertions; young adult naive repertoires showed a weaker similar trend, while memory repertoires showed none. Compared with coincidental sharing between unrelated individuals, out-of-frame TCR alpha sequences shared between twins had an excess of sequences with low generation probability. A weaker excess of twin sharing was found in beta out-of-frame sequences because the signal-to-noise ratio was lowered by fewer shared sequences. Conclusions relied on cross-sectional statistical analysis, since the same donors could not be followed over many years. Out-of-frame TCR alpha sharing in monozygotic twins was systematically underestimated by recombination models, whereas sharing between unrelated individuals was in agreement with the recombination models.

This clonotype was observed a handful of times. Its antigen is not yet known. No much larger clonotype is one base removed from it; base qualities were not supplied. Library preparation used 5' RACE. Instrument on record: Illumina HiSeq 2000. A universal primer binding site was introduced by template switching, and a unique molecular identifier was present in the final cDNA, enabling accurate counting of TCR cDNA molecules. Specific primers in the conserved constant-segment region were used to synthesize first-strand cDNA for the TCR alpha and beta chains. To control for contamination, each cDNA library was double barcoded with a SMART-Mk sample barcode plus Illumina barcodes. TruSeq adapter sequences along with Illumina sample barcodes were introduced in two successive PCR steps. The Illumina HiSeq platform was used with custom primers to sequence TCR alpha and beta cDNA libraries. Concerning the study's data processing: Raw reads were processed with MiGEC to extract unique molecular identifiers, and MiXCR was used to determine CDR3 positions. For each individual, recombination models were inferred using an EM algorithm with the repgenHMM and IGoR tools. The tcR package in R was used for shared clonotype analysis, with sharing normalized by the product of cloneset sizes. Out-of-frame nonproductive sequences were analyzed to study raw recombination free of thymic and clonal selection effects. TCRdb reprocessing: public reads trimmed at Q25 with fastp, clones called with MiXCR, in-frame beta chains kept. For every CDR3 protein sequence, its rows merge into one entry that carries the most common genes and DNA. Clone size and V and J calls follow TCRdb, not the original study. This sample is represented by hundreds of thousands of distinct CDR3 sequences; over 5% of them were singletons. The top ten clonotypes cover 1.5% to 2% of the sample.

Every donor in the study was a healthy Caucasian. The researchers also sequenced three unrelated adults who were not twins: a male aged 18 to 29, a male aged 50 to 60, and a female aged 50 to 60. Miltenyi CD45RO+ enrichment and human naive T-cell isolation kits were used to isolate memory (CD45RO+) and naive T cells from PBMC. The sequence is built from TRBV7-8 and TRBJ1-2, with 7 bases matching TRBD1. The sequenced sample was naive T cells sorted from blood. The label giving this sample's cell subset or site can be read as: cells isolated with a human naive T-cell isolation kit. This TCR derives from a man aged 18-30 years in good health. In nucleotide form, the sequence is TGTGCCAGCAGCTTACCAGGGGGTACAGGGCACTATGGCTACACCTTC. This is translated as CASSLPGGTGHYGYTF.